These T cell receptor beta chains were read from a single sample in a study of CD8 T cells in Susac syndrome. TCRdb itself ran the immunoSEQ multiplex PCR reads through MiXCR, one entry per CDR3 protein. The sample lists about 150,000 distinct CDR3 sequences, around 95% occurring once. Sequencing used CD8+ T cells from PBMCs. The receptor source for this set is a human donor with multiple sclerosis. Both conserved end residues are part of each CDR3. The D gene is left open where the match is weak. For some rows the clone size is stated as once, few or many, or as a class when expanded; others skip it.

>.|TRBJ2-7|once|TRBV20-1
TGCAGTGCTAGTCAGGGAGTGGGCTACGAGCAGTACTTC
CSASQGVGYEQYF
>.|TRBJ2-3|.|TRBV2
TGTGCCAGCAGTGACTTGTTTGGACCGGGGGCTAGCACAGATACGCAGTATTTT
CASSDLFGPGASTDTQYF
>.|TRBJ1-5|.|TRBV27
TGTGCCAGCACCCCAGGGTGGGGGAACAATCAGCCCCAGCATTTT
CASTPGWGNNQPQHF
>TRBD2|TRBJ2-3|.|TRBV9
TGTGCCAGCAGCGTAGGCGGGGGTACCACAGATACGCAGTATTTT
CASSVGGGTTDTQYF
>.|TRBJ1-1|.|TRBV12-5
TGTGCTACCGCCTTCCTCAACACTGAAGCTTTCTTT
CATAFLNTEAFF
>TRBD2|TRBJ2-1|.|TRBV20-1
TGCAGTGCTAGATCCCTAGCGGGGGCCTACAATGAGCAGTTCTTC
CSARSLAGAYNEQFF
>.|TRBJ2-7|.|TRBV4-1
TGTGCCAGCAGCCAAGTCCAGGGCTACGAGCAGTACTTC
CASSQVQGYEQYF
>TRBD2|TRBJ2-6|.|TRBV15
TGTGCCACCAGCAGAGTAGACCCCTCAGCGGGGGGGCCTGGGGCCAACGTCCTGACTTTC
CATSRVDPSAGGPGANVLTF
>.|TRBJ2-3|once|TRBV20-1
TGCAGTGCTAGAGACGAAGGGACCGGGAGAGACTCAGATACGCAGTATTTT
CSARDEGTGRDSDTQYF
>.|TRBJ2-1|.|TRBV20-1
TGCAGTGCTAGAGATCGGGACCAAAGTCTCAATGAGCAGTTCTTC
CSARDRDQSLNEQFF
>.|TRBJ1-3|.|TRBV27
TGTGCCAGCAGTTTATCTTGGGGGGCTGGAAACACCATATATTTT
CASSLSWGAGNTIYF
>.|TRBJ1-1|.|TRBV2
TGTGCCAGCCCGAGCTCCTCGAACACTGAAGCTTTCTTT
CASPSSSNTEAFF
>TRBD1|TRBJ1-2|once|TRBV29-1
TGCAGCGTCGGACAGGGATTGGGCTACACCTTC
CSVGQGLGYTF
>TRBD1|TRBJ2-1|once|TRBV4-1
TGCGCCAGCAGCTCCTACCTCGGACAGGGAAACAATGAGCAGTTCTTC
CASSSYLGQGNNEQFF
>.|TRBJ2-7|.|TRBV20-1
TGCAGTGCTAGCAGGGTAGAGGTTTACGAGCAGTACTTC
CSASRVEVYEQYF
>.|TRBJ2-6|.|TRBV12-3/TRBV12-4
TGTGCCAGCAGTTTAGGGGCACCAAAGGGCTCTGGGGCCAACGTCCTGACTTTC
CASSLGAPKGSGANVLTF
>TRBD1|TRBJ2-7|.|TRBV12-5
TGTGCTAGTGGCACGGACAGGAGCTCCTACGAGCAGTACTTC
CASGTDRSSYEQYF
>.|TRBJ2-7|.|TRBV9
TGTGCCAGCAGCCCACCGGAAAGCTCCTACGAGCAGTACTTC
CASSPPESSYEQYF
>.|TRBJ2-3|.|TRBV30
TGTGCCTGGACTCCCCCTCCGGGGCGGACGAGCACAGATACGCAGTATTTT
CAWTPPPGRTSTDTQYF
>.|TRBJ1-1|.|TRBV7-2
TGTGCCAGCAGCTTAGCGGGGCGGATGAACACTGAAGCTTTCTTT
CASSLAGRMNTEAFF
>.|TRBJ1-2|.|TRBV6-2/TRBV6-3
TGTGCCAGCACCTACATACTACAGGGTGACTATGGCTACACCTTC
CASTYILQGDYGYTF
>.|TRBJ1-2|.|TRBV16
TGTGCCAGCAGCCAATCAACCGGGCACACTAACTATGGCTACACCTTC
CASSQSTGHTNYGYTF